This TCR beta chain was recorded in a study of blood T cells in healthy people across ages. Points from the study as a whole: Naive and antigen-experienced cells were not separated, limiting conclusive comparison. Expanded clonotype shifts may have been confounded, as the donors had an unknown CMV status. The long-lived group displayed more naive CD4+ cells, plus higher diversity, than the aged donors did.

A second PCR of 7 to 11 cycles used a sample-barcoded 5' primer and a J-beta primer mix. Per-sample output comprised a minimum of 2.5 million paired-end reads containing CDR3. From the 5' RACE reads, TCRdb called clonotypes with MiXCR, one entry per CDR3 protein. The sample has roughly 800,000 distinct CDR3 sequences, nearly 60% seen once. Trimming removed 7 bases at V and 4 bases at J, with 13 bases between. From germline, CDR1 is SGHVS and CDR2 FQNEAQ. The CDR3 extends over 13 amino acids. With regard to this clonotype: What it recognizes is unknown.

This clonotype was sampled from a man in his thirties or forties in good health. V usage is TRBV7-8 and J usage is TRBJ1-2, with D hard to call. Sequenced material: blood. The CDR3 sequence is CASTRDGRYGYTF. Written as DNA, the CDR3 is TGTGCCAGCACACGGGATGGTCGCTATGGCTACACCTTC. The full variable domain, completed using reference TRBV7-8 and TRBJ1-2, is GAGVSQSPRYKVAKRGQDVALRCDPISGHVSLFWYQQALGQGPEFLTYFQNEAQLDKSGLPSDRFFAERPEGSVSTLKIQRTQQEDSAVYLCASTRDGRYGYTFGSGTRLTVV.